The 10 T cell receptor beta chains reported below all come from one sample, sequenced in a study of chemoradiotherapy in HPV16-positive cancers. Sequencing was performed with immunoSEQ multiplex PCR; in TCRdb, only in-frame clones are kept and a portion is missing. This table holds more than 13,000 clones, almost 90% found once. The sample in question was blood, obtained from a patient who underwent chemoradiotherapy. These receptor sequences come from a human donor with HPV-associated anogenital cancer.

This clone showed up just once. Other nucleotide sequences in the sample specify the same CDR3. Here the CDR3 reads CATSRTGFENYGYTF. The CDR3 DNA reads as TGTGCCACCAGCCGGACAGGATTTGAGAACTATGGCTACACCTTC. V gene TRBV15 combines with J gene TRBJ1-2; 7 bases line up with TRBD1. Losses at the gene ends were 5 bases for V and 2 bases for J; bases not matched to a gene: 8. This CDR3 is built from 15 residues. CDR1 LNHNV and CDR2 YYDKDF come from the germline V gene (reference sequence).

This clone was found a few times. The chain uses TRBV19 and TRBJ1-2, with D possibly matching TRBD1 (6 bases). The V end was cut by 5 bases, the J end by 4 bases, with 17 bases between. The germline CDR1 and CDR2 sequences are LNHDA and SQIVND (reference sequence). There are 15 residues in the CDR3. CDR3 DNA: TGTGCCAGTAGTGTCCCCACAGGGTACATCTATGGCTACACCTTC. Residues: CASSVPTGYIYGYTF.

This chain joins TRBV5-5 and TRBJ1-3; D call uncertain. The CDR3 spans 15 residues. V was cut by 2 bases and J by 0 bases, with 9 bases left in between. CDR1 is SGHKS and CDR2 is YYEKEE in the germline V gene (reference sequence). The CDR3 sequence: CASSFRTVSGNTIYF. The CDR3 DNA reads TGTGCCAGCAGCTTCCGGACGGTCTCTGGAAACACCATATATTTT.

This chain joins TRBV4-2 and TRBJ2-3; TRBD2 matches 10 bases. CDR3 length: 15 residues. CDR1 is LGHNA and CDR2 is YNFKEQ in the germline V gene. V was clipped by 2 bases and J by 2 bases; unmatched bases: 1. The CDR3 nucleotides read TGTGCCAGCAGCCAAACTAGCGGGACCACAGATACGCAGTATTTT. This translates into CASSQTSGTTDTQYF.

The CDR3 region is CASIPQGIGTDTQYF. DNA of the CDR3: TGTGCCAGCATTCCCCAGGGGATCGGAACAGATACGCAGTATTTT. V gene TRBV6-1 combines with J gene TRBJ2-3; D might be TRBD1 (6 bases). The CDR3 loop spans 15 amino acids. Germline CDR1 MNHNS, CDR2 SASEGT. The V end lost 7 bases, the J end lost 3 bases, and 17 bases lay between the germline ends.

This chain connects TRBV6-1 to TRBJ2-3; 9 positions match TRBD2. The germline V gene has CDR1 MNHNS and CDR2 SASEGT. V lost 6 bases, J lost 0 bases, and 4 bases stayed unmatched. This CDR3 is 15 amino acids long. The CDR3 here is CASSELAGSTDTQYF. CDR3 in DNA: TGTGCCAGCAGCGAACTAGCGGGCAGCACAGATACGCAGTATTTT.

V usage is TRBV7-9 and J usage is TRBJ1-2; D is perhaps TRBD1 (5 bases). The CDR3 sequence is 17 residues long. CDR1 SEHNR and CDR2 FQNEAQ come from the germline V gene (reference sequence). V gave up 5 bases and J gave up 4 bases, with 23 bases separating them. CDR3 loop: CASSPPSMGVLGYGYTF. The CDR3 bases are TGTGCCAGCAGCCCCCCGAGTATGGGGGTTCTTGGCTATGGCTACACCTTC.

The chain has TRBV6-5 and TRBJ2-1; 8 nucleotides agree with TRBD1. V shed 4 bases and J 8 bases; nucleotides not matched to a gene: 10. Germline assignment: CDR1 MNHEY and CDR2 SVGAGI. This CDR3 has 15 amino acids. The CDR3 nucleotides read TGTGCCAGCAGTTTGCTAATGGACAGGGTCCATGAGCAGTTCTTC. It is translated as CASSLLMDRVHEQFF.

This clone was recorded once. The chain has TRBV7-3 and TRBJ1-2, with D unclear. CDR1 and CDR2 (germline): SGHTA, FQGTGA. With 3 bases removed from V and 2 bases from J, the gap between germline ends came to 19 bases. This CDR3 spans 17 amino acids. The DNA for the CDR3 is TGTGCCAGCAGCTTTGGGGAACGGGGAGGCGCAAACTATGGCTACACCTTC. Protein sequence: CASSFGERGGANYGYTF.

The genes are TRBV5-4 and TRBJ1-2; the D gene is possibly TRBD1 (5 bases). V dropped 2 bases and J dropped 6 bases, with 17 bases sitting between them. Germline V gives CDR1 SGHNT, CDR2 YYREEE (reference sequence). This CDR3 has 15 residues. CDR3 in DNA: TGTGCCAGCAGCTTTGATGGGGGGACTGTAGATGGCTACACCTTC. Translated: CASSFDGGTVDGYTF.